This paragraph reports one TCR beta chain. Its target antigen remains unknown. No base-level quality is on record; no much larger clone is a single base apart. The data were taken from a study of T cells after yellow fever vaccination (dated by TCRdb to the late 2010s). Study-wide context: The SMART-Seq v4 Ultra Low Input RNA kit was used to prepare libraries from fractions with low cell numbers. Two healthy male donors made up the cohort, one aged 18 to 29 years and the other aged 30 to 40 years. Blood was collected at multiple timepoints before and after primary and secondary immunization, and bulk PBMC replicates and cell subsets were isolated. To follow T-cell clones before and after primary and booster YFV17D yellow fever vaccination, bulk TCR alpha and beta repertoires were sequenced over time.

Summary of the overall study and its limitations: Because the study included only a couple of donors, the extent to which the findings can be generalized is limited. Because abundant contaminating clonotypes from the bulk population could be contained in FACS-sorted repertoires, computational filtering was required. A small share of clonotypes occurred in both CD4 and CD8 compartments, likely arising from convergent recombination. Most clones expanded after primary vaccination were re-detected after the booster (almost 98% of CD4 and about 88% of CD8), suggesting broad memory maintenance. The secondary T-cell response was weaker than the primary response but faster, peaking on day 5 instead of day 15.

TCR cDNA was synthesized by 5'RACE template switching, which introduced a universal primer site and unique molecular identifiers. cDNA synthesis was primed from both the TCR alpha and TCR beta constant segments. Libraries were amplified in two PCR steps, with sample barcodes and sequencing adapters added in the second step. Libraries were sequenced on Illumina HiSeq 2500 (2x100 bp) or NovaSeq (2x150 bp). The authors' analysis ran thus. MIGEC was used to demultiplex reads and collapse the reads into UMI consensus sequences, and MiXCR was used for V(D)J alignment. Vaccine-responding clonotypes were identified with edgeR using replicate PBMC samples, with FDR below 0.01 and a log2 fold change above 5 up to day 15 being required. CD4 or CD8 identity was assigned to each bulk clonotype according to whether the clonotype was present at higher abundance in the sequenced CD4 repertoire or the sequenced CD8 repertoire. TCRdb trimmed the raw reads at Q25, called clones with MiXCR and kept productive beta chains. Rows matching on CDR3 protein sequence are summarized as one entry with the most common DNA and genes. The V and J calls come from TCRdb's annotation, not from the publication. Here the sample has under 300,000 distinct CDR3 sequences; 6% to 7.5% occur a single time. The top ten clones comprise roughly 0.93% of the sample.

The sample's treatment or condition label is to be understood as: live attenuated yellow fever vaccine strain. PBMCs were isolated from peripheral blood using a standard Ficoll-Paque protocol. Dynabeads CD4 and CD8 positive selection kits were used to isolate CD4 and CD8 T-cell fractions. TriZol was used to extract RNA from bulk PBMCs, from CD4 and CD8 fractions, and from dextramer-positive and dextramer-negative fractions. Source: CD4+ T cells sorted from PBMCs, taken 15 days after the yellow fever booster vaccination. The sequence derives from a man aged 30 to 45 who received the YFV17D yellow fever vaccine.

The DNA is TGTGCCAGCAGCCCCTTAGGCAGAGCTAACTATGGCTACACCTTC. The translation is CASSPLGRANYGYTF. The chain is assembled from TRBV7-9 and TRBJ1-2; no confident D gene assignment can be made. Trimming removed 5 bases from V and 0 bases from J, leaving 13 bases between the germline ends. CDR1 and CDR2, looked up from the germline V gene (reference sequence), are SEHNR and FQNEAQ. Reading from cysteine to phenylalanine, the CDR3 counts 15 amino acids. Kept here is only the CDR3 DNA, which spans 45 bases and is read in frame from base 1.